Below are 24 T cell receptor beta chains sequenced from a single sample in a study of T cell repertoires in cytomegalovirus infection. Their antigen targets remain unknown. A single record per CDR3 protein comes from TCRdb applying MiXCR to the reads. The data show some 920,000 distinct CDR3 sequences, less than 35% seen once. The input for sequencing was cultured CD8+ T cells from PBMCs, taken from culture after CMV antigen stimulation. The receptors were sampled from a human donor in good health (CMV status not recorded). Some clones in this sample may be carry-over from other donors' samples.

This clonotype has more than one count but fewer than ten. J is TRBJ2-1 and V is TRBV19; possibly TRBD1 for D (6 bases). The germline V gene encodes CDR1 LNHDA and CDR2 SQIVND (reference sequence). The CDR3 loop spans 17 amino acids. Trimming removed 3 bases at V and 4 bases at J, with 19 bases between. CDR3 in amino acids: CASSIVGGGPEYNEQFF. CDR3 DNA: TGTGCCAGTAGTATCGTTGGTGGGGGCCCTGAATACAATGAGCAGTTCTTC.

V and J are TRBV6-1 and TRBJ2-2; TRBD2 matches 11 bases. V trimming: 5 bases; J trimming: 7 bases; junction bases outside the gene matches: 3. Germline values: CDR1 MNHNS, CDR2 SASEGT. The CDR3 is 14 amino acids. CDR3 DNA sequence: TGTGCCAGCAGTACTAGCGGGGGAGACGGGGAGCTGTTTTTT. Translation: CASSTSGGDGELFF.

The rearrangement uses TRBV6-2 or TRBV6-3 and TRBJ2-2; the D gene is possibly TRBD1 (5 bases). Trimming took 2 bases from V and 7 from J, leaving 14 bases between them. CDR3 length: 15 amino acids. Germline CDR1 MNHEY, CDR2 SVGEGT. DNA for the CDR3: TGTGCCAGCAGTTACGTGGCAGGGCTAGGCGGGGAGCTGTTTTTT. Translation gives CASSYVAGLGGELFF.

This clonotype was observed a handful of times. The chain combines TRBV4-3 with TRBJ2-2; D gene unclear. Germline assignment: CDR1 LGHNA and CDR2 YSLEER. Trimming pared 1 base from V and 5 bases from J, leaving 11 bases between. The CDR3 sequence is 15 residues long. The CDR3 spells CASSQGAAGTGELFF. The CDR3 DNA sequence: TGCGCCAGCAGCCAAGGCGCCGCTGGGACCGGGGAGCTGTTTTTT.

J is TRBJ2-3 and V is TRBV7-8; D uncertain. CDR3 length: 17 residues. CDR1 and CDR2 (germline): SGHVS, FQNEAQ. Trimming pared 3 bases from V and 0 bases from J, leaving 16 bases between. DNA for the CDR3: TGTGCCAGCAGCTTTGTGGCTAGGGTAACTAGCACAGATACGCAGTATTTT. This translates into CASSFVARVTSTDTQYF.

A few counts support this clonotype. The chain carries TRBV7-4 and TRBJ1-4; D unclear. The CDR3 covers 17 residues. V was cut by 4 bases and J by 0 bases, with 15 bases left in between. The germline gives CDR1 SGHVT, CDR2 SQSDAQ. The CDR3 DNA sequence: TGTGCCAGCAGCTCGCGGGTCGCGGGGTCAACTAATGAAAAACTGTTTTTT. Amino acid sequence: CASSSRVAGSTNEKLFF. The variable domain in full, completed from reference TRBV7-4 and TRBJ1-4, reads GAGVSQSPRYKVAKRGRDVALRCDSISGHVTLYWYRQTLGQGSEVLTYSQSDAQRDKSGRPSGRFSAERPERSVSTLKIQRTEQGDSAVYLCASSSRVAGSTNEKLFFGSGTQLSVL.

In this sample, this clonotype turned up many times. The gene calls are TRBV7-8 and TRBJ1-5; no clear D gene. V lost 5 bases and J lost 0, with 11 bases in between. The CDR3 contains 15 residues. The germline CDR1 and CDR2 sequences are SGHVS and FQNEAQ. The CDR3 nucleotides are TGTGCCAGCAGCGAGACGGCTAATAGCAATCAGCCCCAGCATTTT. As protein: CASSETANSNQPQHF.

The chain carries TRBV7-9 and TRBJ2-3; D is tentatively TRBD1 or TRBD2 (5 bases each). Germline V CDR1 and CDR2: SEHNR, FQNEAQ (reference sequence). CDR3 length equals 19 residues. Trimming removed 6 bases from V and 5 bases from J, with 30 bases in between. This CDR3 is CASSFLGHSGQEAQDTQYF. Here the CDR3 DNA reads TGTGCCAGCAGTTTTTTAGGGCACTCGGGGCAGGAGGCCCAAGATACGCAGTATTTT.

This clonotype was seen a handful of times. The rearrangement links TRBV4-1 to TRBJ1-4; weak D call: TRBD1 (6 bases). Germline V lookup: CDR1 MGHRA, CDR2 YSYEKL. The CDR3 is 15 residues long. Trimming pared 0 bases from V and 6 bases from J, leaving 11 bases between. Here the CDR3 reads CASSQDLGGDEKLFF. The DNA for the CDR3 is TGCGCCAGCAGCCAAGACCTAGGGGGAGATGAAAAACTGTTTTTT.

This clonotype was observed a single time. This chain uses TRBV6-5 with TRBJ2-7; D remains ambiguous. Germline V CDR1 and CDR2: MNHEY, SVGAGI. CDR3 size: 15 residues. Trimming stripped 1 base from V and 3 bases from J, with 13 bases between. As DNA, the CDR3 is TGTGCCAGCAGTTACTTGGTCTCCAGGTTCTACGAGCAGTACGTC. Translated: CASSYLVSRFYEQYV.

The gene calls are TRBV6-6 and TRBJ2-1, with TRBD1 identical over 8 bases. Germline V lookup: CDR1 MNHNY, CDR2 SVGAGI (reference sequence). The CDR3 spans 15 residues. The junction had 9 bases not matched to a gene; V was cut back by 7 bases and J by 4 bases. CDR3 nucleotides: TGTGCCAGCAATTTAGGGGGACAGGTGTACAATGAGCAGTTCTTC. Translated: CASNLGGQVYNEQFF.

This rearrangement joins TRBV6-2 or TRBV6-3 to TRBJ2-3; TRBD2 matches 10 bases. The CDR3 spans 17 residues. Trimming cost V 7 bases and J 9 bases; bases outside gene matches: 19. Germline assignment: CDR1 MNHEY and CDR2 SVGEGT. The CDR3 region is CASTDVGAGTSVPTQYF. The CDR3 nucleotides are TGTGCCAGCACCGACGTTGGTGCGGGGACTAGCGTACCCACGCAGTATTTT.

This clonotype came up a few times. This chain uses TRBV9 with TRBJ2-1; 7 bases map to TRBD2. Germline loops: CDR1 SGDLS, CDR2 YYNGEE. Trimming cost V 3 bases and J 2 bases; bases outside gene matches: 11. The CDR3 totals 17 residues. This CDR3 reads CASSALDGGGAYNEQFF. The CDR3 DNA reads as TGTGCCAGCAGCGCCCTTGACGGTGGGGGGGCCTACAATGAGCAGTTCTTC.

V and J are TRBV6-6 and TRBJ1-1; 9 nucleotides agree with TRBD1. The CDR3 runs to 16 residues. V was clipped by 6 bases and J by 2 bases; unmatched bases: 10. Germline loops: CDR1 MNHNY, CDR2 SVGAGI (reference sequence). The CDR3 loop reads CASRHPTGGQNTEAFF. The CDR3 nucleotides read TGTGCCAGCAGACACCCGACAGGGGGGCAAAACACTGAAGCTTTCTTT.

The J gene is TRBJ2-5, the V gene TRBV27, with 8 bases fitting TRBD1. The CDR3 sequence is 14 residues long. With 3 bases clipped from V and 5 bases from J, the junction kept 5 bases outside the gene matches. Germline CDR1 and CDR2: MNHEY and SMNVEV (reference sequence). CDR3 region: CASSFGQGWETQYF. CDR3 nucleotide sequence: TGTGCCAGCAGTTTCGGACAGGGATGGGAGACCCAGTACTTC.

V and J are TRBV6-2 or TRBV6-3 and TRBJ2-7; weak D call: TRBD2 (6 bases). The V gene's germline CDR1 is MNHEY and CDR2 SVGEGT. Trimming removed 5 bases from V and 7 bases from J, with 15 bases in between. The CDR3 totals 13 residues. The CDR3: CASSPGLPFEQYV. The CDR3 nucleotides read TGTGCCAGCAGTCCGGGACTCCCGTTTGAGCAGTACGTC.

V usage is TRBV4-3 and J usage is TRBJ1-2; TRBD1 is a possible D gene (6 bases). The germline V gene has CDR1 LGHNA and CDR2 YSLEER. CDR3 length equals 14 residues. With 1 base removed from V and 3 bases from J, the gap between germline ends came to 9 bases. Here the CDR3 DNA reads TGCGCCAGCAGCCAAGCGGCAGGGGACTATGGCTACACCTTC. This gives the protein CASSQAAGDYGYTF.

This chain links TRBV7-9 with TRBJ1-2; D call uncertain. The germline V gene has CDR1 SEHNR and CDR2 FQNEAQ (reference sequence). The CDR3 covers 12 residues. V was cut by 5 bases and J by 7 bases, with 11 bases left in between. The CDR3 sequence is CASSLHDGGYTF. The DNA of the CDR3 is TGTGCCAGCAGCCTCCACGATGGTGGCTACACCTTC.

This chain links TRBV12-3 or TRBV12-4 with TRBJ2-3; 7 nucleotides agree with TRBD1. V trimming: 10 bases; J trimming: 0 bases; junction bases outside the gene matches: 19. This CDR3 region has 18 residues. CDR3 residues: CANSYRTGEGSSTDTQYF. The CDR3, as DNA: TGTGCCAACAGCTATCGGACAGGAGAAGGTTCGAGCACAGATACGCAGTATTTT.

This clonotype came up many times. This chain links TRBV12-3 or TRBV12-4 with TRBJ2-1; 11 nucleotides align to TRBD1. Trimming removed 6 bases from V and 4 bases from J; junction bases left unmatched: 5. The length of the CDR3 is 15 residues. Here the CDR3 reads CASSLDRGRYNEQFF. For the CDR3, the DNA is TGTGCCAGCAGCCTGGACAGGGGGCGTTACAATGAGCAGTTCTTC.

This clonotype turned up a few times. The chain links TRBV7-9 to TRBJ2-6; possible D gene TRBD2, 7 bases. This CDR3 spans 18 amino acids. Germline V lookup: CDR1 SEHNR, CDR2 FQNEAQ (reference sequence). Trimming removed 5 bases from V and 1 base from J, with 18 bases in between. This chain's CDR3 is CASSPAKGGASGANVLTF. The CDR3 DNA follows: TGTGCCAGCAGCCCCGCTAAGGGGGGGGCATCTGGGGCCAACGTCCTGACTTTC.

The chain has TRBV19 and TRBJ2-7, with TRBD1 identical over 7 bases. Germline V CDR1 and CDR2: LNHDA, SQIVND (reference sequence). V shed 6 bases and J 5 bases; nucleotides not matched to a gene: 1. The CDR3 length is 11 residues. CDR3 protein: CASRQGHEQYF. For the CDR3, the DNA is TGTGCCAGTAGACAGGGGCACGAGCAGTACTTC.

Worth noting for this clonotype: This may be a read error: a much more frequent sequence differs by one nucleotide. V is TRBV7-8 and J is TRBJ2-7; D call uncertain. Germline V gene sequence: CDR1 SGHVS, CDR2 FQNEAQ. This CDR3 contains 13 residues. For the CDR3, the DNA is TGTGCCAGCAGCCTCCGACAAGCCTACGATCAGTACTTC. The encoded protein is CASSLRQAYDQYF.

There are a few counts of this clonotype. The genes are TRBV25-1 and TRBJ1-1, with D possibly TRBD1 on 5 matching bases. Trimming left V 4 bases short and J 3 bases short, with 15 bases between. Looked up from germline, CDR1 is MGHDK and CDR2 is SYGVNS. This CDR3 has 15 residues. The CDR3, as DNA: TGTGCCAGCAGTGTTTCAGGGATTGGGGACACTGAAGCTTTCTTT. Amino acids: CASSVSGIGDTEAFF.